This T cell receptor beta chain is from a study of PD-L1 blockade in urothelial cancer. V was clipped by 8 bases and J by 4 bases; unmatched bases: 14. This CDR3 region has 15 residues. Per germline, CDR1 SNHLY and CDR2 FYNNEI. TCRdb's table, derived via immunoSEQ multiplex PCR, lists solely in-frame clones and lacks some. This table holds approximately 100,000 clones, approximately 91% found once. Source: PBMCs, taken around atezolizumab (anti-PD-L1) treatment. This rearrangement joins TRBV2 to TRBJ2-7; 7 bases match TRBD2. The sequence came from an elderly woman with urothelial cancer. The CDR3 loop is CASLTSGGPLYEQYF. The CDR3 DNA reads as TGTGCCAGCCTTACCTCGGGAGGTCCGCTTTACGAGCAGTACTTC.